This note documents a single TCR beta chain sequence. No antigen is known for it. Qualities for individual bases were not recorded, and no much larger clone is one base off. TCRbeta CDR3 regions were amplified from genomic DNA by means of the immunoSEQ Assay, a bias-controlled multiplex PCR. Per the source publication's procedure: The number of nucleated cells in each sample was estimated from the amplification of reference gene primers within the assay. To quantify the absolute abundance of each unique TCRbeta CDR3 rearrangement, sequence reads were collapsed and filtered. Productive Simpson clonality was computed per sample as the square root of Simpson's diversity index over productive rearrangements. Entries here come from immuneACCESS through TCRdb and include only in-frame sequences with V and J called. Some clones fail to appear in such tables; in the studies checked, an unresolved V gene covers under half of the shortfall, and the cause of the remainder is unknown. Clonal size and the V and J genes are those of that table, whereas D and trimming came from the DNA. For this sample the table gives 56,000 or so clones, of which more than 65% were detected only once. The top ten constitute around 5.8% of the sample.

The data were taken from a study of blood T cell repertoires in COVID-19 (dated by TCRdb to 2020 to 2022). Regarding the research as a whole: Samples covering the acute and convalescent phases of COVID-19 were provided by collaborators in the United States, Italy and Spain. The material from the prospective study consisted of cDNA or gDNA derived from T cells, B-cell-depleted T cells, or PBMCs. The dataset comprised deeply sampled blood TCRbeta repertoires from subjects exposed to, actively infected with, or recovered from COVID-19. The repertoires were made available in a free public database intended to serve as a resource for research on the immune response to SARS-CoV-2. The samples were drawn from two sources: the first 160 participants of the ongoing ImmuneRACE study, and some 1,300 subjects contributed by 6 global collaborators. A de-identified subject ID, COVID-19 status, age in years and sex were almost always included in the sample metadata. HLA class I and class II types, where available, came from metadata supplied by the sample provider rather than from assay-based typing.

The collaborating institutions used their own protocols to collect whole blood in K2EDTA tubes. Collaborator samples were shipped for TCRbeta analysis as frozen whole blood, isolated PBMCs, or DNA extracted from either sample type. Overall study results and their limits: How much clinical and demographic metadata was included differed by source and by participant, and the metadata was provided uncurated.

The sample taken for sequencing was peripheral blood. This TCR derives from a woman in her 70s with acute or convalescent COVID-19.

CDR3 sequence: CASSWGGSGYTF. The DNA sequence is as follows: TGTGCCAGCAGCTGGGGAGGGAGCGGCTACACCTTC. Rearrangement joined TRBV7-2 to TRBJ1-2; the D gene is unclear. From the cysteine through the phenylalanine, the CDR3 covers 12 amino acids. Solely the CDR3 DNA is kept, with 36 bases framed from the first base. V was cut back by 4 bases and J by 8 bases, leaving a gap of 11 bases between them. Per the germline V gene, SGHTA is the CDR1 and FQGNSA is the CDR2.